This T cell receptor (beta chain) comes out of a study of blood T cell repertoires in COVID-19. Study-level information: COVID-19 samples, acute and convalescent, were from the United States, Italy and Spain. T cells, B-cell-depleted T cells, or PBMCs supplied cDNA or gDNA.

The CDR3 extends over 15 amino acids. Unmatched junction bases numbered 4, after V lost 2 bases and J lost 7 bases. Germline V gene data show CDR1 as MNHEY and CDR2 as SMNVEV (reference sequence). During active infection, Seattle patients enrolled and were then monitored through disease. Assay: immunoSEQ multiplex PCR; the TCRdb copy retains only in-frame clones and omits some. The sample has 200,000 to 300,000 clones, 91% seen once. The V gene is TRBV27, the J gene TRBJ2-1, with 11 nucleotides matching TRBD2. The sequenced sample was peripheral blood. This receptor was identified in a person in their late teens or twenties with COVID-19, enrolled during active disease. CDR3 loop: CASSLSSGRANEQFF. CDR3 nucleotides: TGTGCCAGCAGTTTAAGTAGCGGGAGGGCGAATGAGCAGTTCTTC.